Following are 18 T cell receptor beta chains from one sample sequenced in a study of cytomegalovirus exposure and HLA in healthy donors. PCR involved 60 Vbeta and 13 Jbeta primers. Assay used: immunoSEQ multiplex PCR; TCRdb lists only in-frame clones, some missing. The profile covers some 150,000 clones, with roughly 83% appearing a single time and 1.5% to 1.9% taken by the ten largest. Sequencing input: PBMCs. The receptors stem from a man in his forties in good health and CMV-seronegative.

V usage is TRBV5-1 and J usage is TRBJ2-7, with TRBD1 matching 10 bases. The CDR3 totals 15 residues. Germline CDR1 reads SGHRS; CDR2 reads YFSETQ. V lost 3 bases, J lost 4 bases, and 7 bases stayed unmatched. The chain's CDR3 is CASSSPDRGKYEQYF. For the CDR3, the DNA is TGCGCCAGCAGCTCCCCGGACAGGGGGAAGTACGAGCAGTACTTC. Full variable domain (rest looked up from reference TRBV5-1 and TRBJ2-7): KAGVTQTPRYLIKTRGQQVTLSCSPISGHRSVSWYQQTPGQGLQFLFEYFSETQRNKGNFPGRFSGRQFSNSRSEMNVSTLELGDSALYLCASSSPDRGKYEQYFGPGTRLTVT.

This sequence joins TRBV4-1 and TRBJ2-1; maybe TRBD2 (5 bases). CDR3 length: 14 amino acids. Trimming pared 4 bases from V and 3 bases from J, leaving 10 bases between. From germline, CDR1 is MGHRA and CDR2 YSYEKL. The CDR3 loop is CASSRAGGYNEQFF. The CDR3 DNA sequence: TGCGCCAGCAGCCGCGCAGGAGGCTACAATGAGCAGTTCTTC.

The chain links TRBV19 to TRBJ1-2; D might be TRBD1 (5 bases). The CDR3 is 15 amino acids. V shed 3 bases and J shed 0 bases, with 11 bases lying between them. Germline-derived CDR1 and CDR2 are LNHDA and SQIVND (reference sequence). CDR3 bases: TGTGCCAGTAGTATTGTGTCGACAGCTAACTATGGCTACACCTTC. Amino acids: CASSIVSTANYGYTF.

The chain is built from TRBV5-1 and TRBJ2-1, with TRBD2 identical over 9 bases. The ends lost 5 bases at V and 5 bases at J; junction bases unmatched: 8. Germline CDR1 is SGHRS and CDR2 is YFSETQ. CDR3 length equals 15 residues. DNA for the CDR3: TGCGCCAGCAGACTTTTAGCGGGGGCGAACAATGAGCAGTTCTTC. The encoded protein is CASRLLAGANNEQFF. The whole variable domain, filled in from reference TRBV5-1 and TRBJ2-1, reads KAGVTQTPRYLIKTRGQQVTLSCSPISGHRSVSWYQQTPGQGLQFLFEYFSETQRNKGNFPGRFSGRQFSNSRSEMNVSTLELGDSALYLCASRLLAGANNEQFFGPGTRLTVL.

CDR3 sequence (DNA): TGTGCCAGCAGCTCCCGAGTGGGGGACAGTCCCTATAATTCACCCCTCCACTTT. Amino acids: CASSSRVGDSPYNSPLHF. The chain employs TRBV5-8 and TRBJ1-6; TRBD1 matches 7 bases. The CDR3 has 18 amino acids. CDR1 and CDR2 (germline): SGHTS, YDEGEE. V trimming: 3 bases; J trimming: 2 bases; junction bases outside the gene matches: 11.

This rearrangement joins TRBV6-6 to TRBJ2-3; no firm D call. CDR3 length: 14 amino acids. Trimming cost V 2 bases and J 0 bases, with 6 bases left between them. Per germline, CDR1 MNHNY and CDR2 SVGAGI (reference sequence). The chain's CDR3 is CASSYDGSTDTQYF. The CDR3 coding sequence is TGTGCCAGCAGTTACGACGGGAGCACAGATACGCAGTATTTT.

The chain carries TRBV6-1 and TRBJ1-3; TRBD1 aligns across 7 bases. The germline gives CDR1 MNHNS, CDR2 SASEGT. The CDR3 is 16 amino acids. V trimming: 1 base; J trimming: 2 bases; junction bases outside the gene matches: 5. CDR3 loop: CASSEGQGGAGNTIYF. The CDR3 DNA reads TGTGCCAGCAGTGAAGGGCAGGGGGGTGCTGGAAACACCATATATTTT.

This chain joins TRBV27 and TRBJ2-3, with TRBD2 identical over 9 bases. The CDR3 covers 15 residues. Germline CDR1 MNHEY, CDR2 SMNVEV (reference sequence). V trimming: 5 bases; J trimming: 2 bases; junction bases outside the gene matches: 5. CDR3 sequence reads: CASSKPGLATDTQYF. The CDR3 nucleotides are TGTGCCAGCAGTAAACCGGGACTAGCCACAGATACGCAGTATTTT.

This clone was found a few times. This chain joins TRBV11-3 and TRBJ1-5, with 7 bases aligning to TRBD1. J gave up 2 bases and V 4 bases, and 2 bases lay outside the gene matches. The CDR3 runs to 14 residues. CDR1 SGHNT and CDR2 YENEEA come from the germline V gene. The CDR3 protein is CASSWDSRNQPQHF. CDR3 bases: TGTGCCAGCAGCTGGGACAGTCGCAATCAGCCCCAGCATTTT.

The chain links TRBV9 to TRBJ2-3; TRBD1 agrees at 8 bases. V lost 2 bases to trimming and J lost 1 base; unmatched junction nucleotides: 3. The V gene's germline CDR1 is SGDLS and CDR2 YYNGEE. The CDR3 length is 15 residues. The CDR3 is CASSVDRVGTDTQYF. The DNA for the CDR3 is TGTGCCAGCAGCGTGGACAGGGTTGGCACAGATACGCAGTATTTT.

The genes are TRBV27 and TRBJ2-1, with TRBD2 as a possible D gene (6 bases). V was pared by 2 bases and J by 9 bases, with 14 bases between. CDR1 and CDR2 from the germline V gene are MNHEY and SMNVEV (reference sequence). This CDR3 is 14 amino acids long. The CDR3 region has the DNA TGTGCCAGCAGTTTAGGAGGGACCTTGGGTGAGCAGTTCTTC. It is translated as CASSLGGTLGEQFF.

This rearrangement joins TRBV9 to TRBJ2-1; TRBD2 matches 8 bases. The CDR3 sequence is 13 residues long. Losses at the gene ends were 2 bases for V and 5 bases for J; bases not matched to a gene: 0. Looked up from germline, CDR1 is SGDLS and CDR2 is YYNGEE. CDR3 loop: CASSVSGNNEQFF. The CDR3 DNA is TGTGCCAGCAGCGTTAGCGGGAACAATGAGCAGTTCTTC.

This sequence joins TRBV5-1 and TRBJ2-5, with TRBD2 matching over 9 bases. V shed 5 bases and J 5 bases; nucleotides not matched to a gene: 13. This CDR3 has 16 residues. The germline V gene encodes CDR1 SGHRS and CDR2 YFSETQ. The chain's CDR3 is CASRIQGGGAKETQYF. In DNA, the CDR3 is TGCGCCAGCAGAATACAGGGCGGGGGGGCAAAGGAGACCCAGTACTTC.

J is TRBJ1-6 and V is TRBV7-2; 8 bases agree with TRBD1. The length of the CDR3 is 15 residues. Losses at the gene ends were 6 bases for V and 8 bases for J; bases not matched to a gene: 9. CDR1 is SGHTA and CDR2 is FQGNSA in the germline V gene. For the CDR3, the DNA is TGTGCCAGCAGTCGGAAACAGGGGGGAGATTCACCCCTCCACTTT. Protein sequence: CASSRKQGGDSPLHF.

The CDR3 loop reads CASSVQGHQAGANVLTF. The CDR3 DNA sequence: TGTGCCAGCAGTGTGCAGGGACACCAAGCTGGGGCCAACGTCCTGACTTTC. The chain has TRBV6-4 and TRBJ2-6, with TRBD1 as a possible D gene (6 bases). This CDR3 comprises 17 residues. Per the germline V gene, CDR1 is MRHNA and CDR2 is SNTAGT. V was shortened by 4 bases and J by 2 bases, with 15 bases between the two germline ends.

The chain joins TRBV7-9 to TRBJ1-1; D not resolved. The CDR3 has 12 residues. CDR1 and CDR2 (germline): SEHNR, FQNEAQ (reference sequence). The V and J ends lost 1 base and 9 bases respectively, with 9 bases between them. The CDR3 loop reads CASSLGPGKAFF. The CDR3 bases are TGTGCCAGCAGCTTAGGCCCGGGGAAAGCTTTCTTT.

This clone was seen just once. The chain links TRBV9 to TRBJ1-3; 7 bases map to TRBD1. CDR3 size: 17 residues. V lost 1 base, J lost 2 bases, and 9 bases stayed unmatched. Per germline, CDR1 SGDLS and CDR2 YYNGEE. In DNA form, the CDR3 reads TGTGCCAGCAGCGTACATCCAACAGGGGACGCTGGAAACACCATATATTTT. It translates to CASSVHPTGDAGNTIYF.

The chain has TRBV2 and TRBJ1-6; D is undetermined. V lost 3 bases and J lost 13, with 13 bases in between. The V gene's germline CDR1 is SNHLY and CDR2 FYNNEI. This CDR3 comprises 13 residues. DNA for the CDR3: TGTGCCAGCAGTGAGGGCTCCCATCAGCCCCTCCACTTT. This codes for CASSEGSHQPLHF.